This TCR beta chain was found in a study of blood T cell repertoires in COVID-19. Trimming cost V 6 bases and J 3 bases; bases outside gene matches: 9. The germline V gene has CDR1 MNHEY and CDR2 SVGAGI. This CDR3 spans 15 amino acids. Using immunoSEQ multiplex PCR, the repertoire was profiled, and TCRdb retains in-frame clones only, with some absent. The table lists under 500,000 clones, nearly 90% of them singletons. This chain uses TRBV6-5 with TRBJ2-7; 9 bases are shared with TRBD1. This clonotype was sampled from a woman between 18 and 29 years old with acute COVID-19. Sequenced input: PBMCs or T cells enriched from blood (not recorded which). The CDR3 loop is CASRDGTGNLYEQYF. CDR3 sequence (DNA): TGTGCCAGCAGGGACGGGACAGGGAATCTCTACGAGCAGTACTTC.